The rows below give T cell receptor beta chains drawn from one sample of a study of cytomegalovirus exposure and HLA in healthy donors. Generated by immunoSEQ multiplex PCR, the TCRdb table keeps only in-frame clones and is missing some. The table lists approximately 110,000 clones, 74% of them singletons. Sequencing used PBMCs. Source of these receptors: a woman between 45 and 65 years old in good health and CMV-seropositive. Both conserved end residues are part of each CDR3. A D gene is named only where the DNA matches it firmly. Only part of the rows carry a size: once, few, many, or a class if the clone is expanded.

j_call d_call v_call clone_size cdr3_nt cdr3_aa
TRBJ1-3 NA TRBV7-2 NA TGTGCCAGCAGCTTCTCCGGCGGGGGTGGAAACACCATATATTTT CASSFSGGGGNTIYF
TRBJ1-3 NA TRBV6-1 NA TGTGCCAGCATTTATGGTAGCTCTGGAAACACCATATATTTT CASIYGSSGNTIYF
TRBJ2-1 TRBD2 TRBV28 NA TGTGCCAGCAGGCTAGCGGGGGGCTCCTACAATGAGCAGTTCTTC CASRLAGGSYNEQFF
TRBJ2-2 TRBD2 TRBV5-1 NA TGCGCCAGCAGCTTATCTAGCGGGGTGAGGGAGCTGTTTTTT CASSLSSGVRELFF
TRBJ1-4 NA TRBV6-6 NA TGTGCCAGCAAAGCCCGAGGTGAAAAACTGTTTTTT CASKARGEKLFF
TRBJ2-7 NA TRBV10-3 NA TGTGCCATCAGGAGACAGTTCAACTCCTACGAGCAGTACTTC CAIRRQFNSYEQYF
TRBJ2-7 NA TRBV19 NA TGTGCCAGTAGTGCCACCATCAGCTCCTACGAGCAGTACTTC CASSATISSYEQYF
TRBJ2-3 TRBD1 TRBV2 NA TGTGCCAGCAAGGGGACAGGAAGCACAGATACGCAGTATTTT CASKGTGSTDTQYF
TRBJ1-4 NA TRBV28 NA TGTGCCGGCAGTTTAGGGCAGGGAAAACTGTTTTTT CAGSLGQGKLFF
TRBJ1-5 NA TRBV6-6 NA TGTGCCAGCAGTGGAACCGGGACAAGCAATCAGCCCCAGCATTTT CASSGTGTSNQPQHF
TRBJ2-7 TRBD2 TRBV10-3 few TGTGCCATCAGTGAGTCTGCTAGCGGAGCCTACGAGCAGTACTTC CAISESASGAYEQYF
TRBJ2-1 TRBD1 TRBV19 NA TGTGCCAGTAGTATGGAAGTAGTTCGACAGGGGGCGCGAAGTAGGCATGAGCAGTTCTTC CASSMEVVRQGARSRHEQFF
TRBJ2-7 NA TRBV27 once TGTGCCAGCAGTTTACATACGGGATACGAGCAGTACTTC CASSLHTGYEQYF
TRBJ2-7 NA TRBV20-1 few TGCAGTGCTTTACAGGGAAACGAGCAGTACTTC CSALQGNEQYF
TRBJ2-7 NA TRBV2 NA TGTGCCAGCAGGATTATCGGGAAACCTTACGAGCAGTACTTC CASRIIGKPYEQYF
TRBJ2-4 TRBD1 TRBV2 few TGTGCCAGCAGTGGGCAGGGGGACGCGGCCAAAAACATTCAGTACTTC CASSGQGDAAKNIQYF
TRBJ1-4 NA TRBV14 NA TGTGCCAGCAGCAGGGGCGCCGTTGAAAAACTGTTTTTT CASSRGAVEKLFF
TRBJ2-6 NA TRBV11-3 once TGTGCCAGCAGCCCCCCTGGGGGGGGGCCTTCCACCTCTGGGGCCAACGTCCTGACTTTC CASSPPGGGPSTSGANVLTF
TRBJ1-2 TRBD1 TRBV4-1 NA TGCGCCAGCAGCCAAGTTCCGACAGGGGCAAACTATGGCTACACCTTC CASSQVPTGANYGYTF
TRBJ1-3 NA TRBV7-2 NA TGTGCCAGCAGCCTGCAGGTTGATGGAAACACCATATATTTT CASSLQVDGNTIYF
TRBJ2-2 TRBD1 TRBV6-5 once TGTGCCAGCAGCGTCGGACAGGGTGGCACCGGGGAGCTGTTTTTT CASSVGQGGTGELFF
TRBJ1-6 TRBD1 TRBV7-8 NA TGTGCCAGCAGCTCGGACAGGGGGCCACCCCTCCACTTT CASSSDRGPPLHF
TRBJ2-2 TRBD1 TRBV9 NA TGTGCCAGCAGCTCGACGACAGGGGGCGCGGCCGGGGAGCTGTTTTTT CASSSTTGGAAGELFF
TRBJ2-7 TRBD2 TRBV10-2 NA TGCGCCAGCAGACTAGCGGGGGTTAACTACGGGCAGTACTTC CASRLAGVNYGQYF
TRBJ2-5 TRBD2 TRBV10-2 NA TGCGCCAGTAAGACGGGGGGGTCCCAAGAGACCCAGTACTTC CASKTGGSQETQYF
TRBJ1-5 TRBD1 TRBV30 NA TGTGCCTGGAGTCGGGGGACAGAATTTTATAGCAATCAGCCCCAGCATTTT CAWSRGTEFYSNQPQHF
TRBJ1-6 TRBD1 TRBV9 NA TGTGCCAGCACCGGGACAGGTGGTTCACCCCTCCACTTT CASTGTGGSPLHF
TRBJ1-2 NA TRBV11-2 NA TGTGCCAGCAGGTCGGACAGTAGCAACTATGGCTACACCTTC CASRSDSSNYGYTF
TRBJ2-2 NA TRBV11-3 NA TGTGCCAGCAGCTTAGGGGGGCGGACCGGGGAGCTGTTTTTT CASSLGGRTGELFF
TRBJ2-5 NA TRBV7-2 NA TGTGCCAGCAGGCAAACGGGATCCAAAGAGACCCAGTACTTC CASRQTGSKETQYF
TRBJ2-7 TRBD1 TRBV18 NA TGTGCCAGCTCACCCGGACAGGTGTCCTCCTACGAGCAGTACTTC CASSPGQVSSYEQYF
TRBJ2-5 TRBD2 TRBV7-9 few TGTGCCAGCAGCCCCTTCGGACTAGCGGGTTGGGAGACCCAGTACTTC CASSPFGLAGWETQYF
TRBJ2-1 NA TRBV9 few TGTGCCAGCAGCGTTGAGGGAAACAATGAGCAGTTCTTC CASSVEGNNEQFF
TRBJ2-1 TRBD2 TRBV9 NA TGTGCCAGCAGCGTAGACCCCAGCGGGGGGGTAGGTGAGCAGTTCTTC CASSVDPSGGVGEQFF
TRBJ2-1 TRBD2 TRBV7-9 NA TGTGCCAGCAGCCCCCACCGACTAGCCCACTCCTACAATGAGCAGTTCTTC CASSPHRLAHSYNEQFF
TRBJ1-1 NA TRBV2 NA TGTGCCAGCAAATTCCAGGAGAACACTGAAGCTTTCTTT CASKFQENTEAFF
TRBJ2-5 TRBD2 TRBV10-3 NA TGTGCCACCCGGACTAGCGGGGGCCACCAAGAGACCCAGTACTTC CATRTSGGHQETQYF
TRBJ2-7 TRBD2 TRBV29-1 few TGCAGCGTTCGGGGGGGTGGAGGCGAGCAGTACTTC CSVRGGGGEQYF
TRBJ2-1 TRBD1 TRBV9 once TGTGCCAGCAGCCCCGGGACAGGGATTTACAATGAGCAGTTCTTC CASSPGTGIYNEQFF
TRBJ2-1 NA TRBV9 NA TGTGCCGGCAGCGTAGGTTCTGCCGGGTATGAGCAGTTCTTC CAGSVGSAGYEQFF
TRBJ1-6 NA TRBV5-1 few TGCGCCAGCAGCTTGCGAGGGTCTGTCTCCTATAATTCACCCCTCCACTTT CASSLRGSVSYNSPLHF
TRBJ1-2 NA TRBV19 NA TGTGCCAGTAGTATAGCCTACGGGCCGGGGGAGTACACCTTC CASSIAYGPGEYTF
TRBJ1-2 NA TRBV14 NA TGTGCCAGCAGCCAACGGAGCATTGGCGGCTACACCTTC CASSQRSIGGYTF
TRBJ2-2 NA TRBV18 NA TGTGCCAGCTCACCAATGATTACTGGTCCTAACACCGGGGAGCTGTTTTTT CASSPMITGPNTGELFF
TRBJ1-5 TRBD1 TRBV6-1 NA TGTGCCAGCTTACGGACAGGGAATAGCAATCAGCCCCAGCATTTT CASLRTGNSNQPQHF
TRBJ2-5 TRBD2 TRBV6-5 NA TGTGCCAGCAGTTACCGGACTAGGCAAGAGACCCAGTACTTC CASSYRTRQETQYF